This T cell receptor (beta chain) comes out of a study of human T cells and chemical hapten exposure. In the study overall: The sensitizing agent was 2% DPC, placed on roughly 2 cm by roughly 2 cm of upper inner arm skin.

A note on this clonotype: The antigen remains undetermined.

TCRdb itself ran the RACE reads through MiXCR, one entry per CDR3 protein. This table holds some 83,000 distinct CDR3 sequences, roughly 10% found once. Study-wide points: Among TCRs, those above 1 in 1000 frequency were unaffected by DPC sensitization. Significantly more large CDR3 similarity clusters were formed by expanded TCRs than by controls.

Indicated time point: patch test 1, 2 weeks after DPC sensitization. This sample's treatment: therapeutic diphenylcyclopropenone sensitization with weekly scalp DPC. Blood collection happened ahead of applying each patch test. CDR3 length: 14 amino acids. Trimming cost V 5 bases and J 0 bases, with 13 bases left between them. The germline CDR1 and CDR2 sequences are SQVTM and ANQGSEA. Here the sequenced sample was whole blood, taken in connection with sensitization to the hapten diphenylcyclopropenone (DPC). The chain combines TRBV29-1 with TRBJ1-1; tentatively, D is TRBD1 (6 bases). This TCR was sampled from a woman in her 50s with alopecia areata. Some clones in this sample may be carry-over from other donors' samples. The CDR3 reads CSVPGGTLNTEAFF. CDR3 nucleotides: TGCAGCGTTCCCGGGGGCACCTTGAACACTGAAGCTTTCTTT.